This T cell receptor beta chain was identified during a study of T-cell memory formation after mild COVID-19 (dated by TCRdb to the early 2020s). Background for the entire study: TCR sequence clusters from the two donors were found to be largely donor specific. Longitudinal TCRalpha and TCRbeta repertoire sequencing tracked T-cell clones expanding and contracting after mild COVID-19 in a couple of donors. The cohort comprised two young, previously healthy adult volunteers, one female and one male.

As regards this clonotype: Its antigen remains undetermined. Base-call qualities are not available, and no considerably larger clone is one nucleotide away.

PBMCs were isolated by Ficoll-Paque density gradient centrifugation. Between the V and J ends, shortened by 6 bases and 1 base respectively, the junction contains 13 bases. Reading from cysteine to phenylalanine, the CDR3 counts 13 amino acids. Only the CDR3 portion is preserved as DNA: 39 bases, with reading frame beginning at the first base. The CDR1 and CDR2 encoded by the germline V gene (reference sequence) are DFQATT and SNEGSKA. General study outcomes and caveats: The study included only two mild cases, and larger cohorts that include severe cases with pre-infection samples were judged to be necessary. Clones that contracted from day 15 to 85 showed balanced CD4/CD8 phenotypes, whereas a second wave of clones that expanded from day 15 to 37 leaned towards CD4+. Contracting CD4+ clones turned up mainly in the CM and EM memory subsets, whereas EMRA was where CD8+ clones were enriched. SARS-CoV-2 specificity was not confirmed for the second-wave clones peaking on day 37. Some responding clones were found in pre-infection memory, which suggests that pre-existing cross-reactive memory T cells took part in the SARS-CoV-2 response.

The sequencing machine was an Illumina NovaSeq 6000. TCRalpha and TCRbeta cDNA libraries were built by 5'RACE with constant-segment primers, adding sample barcodes and unique molecular identifiers. RNA was extracted from every sample with Trizol reagent. Amplification of the libraries took two PCR steps, and the second step added a second sample barcode plus Illumina TruSeq adapters. The libraries were sequenced on an Illumina NovaSeq using 2 x 150 bp paired-end reads. The paper's data handling went like this. Demultiplexing of reads and collapsing into UMI-guided consensus sequences were performed with migec v1.2.7. With mixcr v2.1.11, UMI consensuses were aligned to TRA and TRB V and J templates and assembled into clonotypes. Expanded or contracted clonotypes were those called significant by both edgeR and NoisET, with noise models trained on biological replicates. For edgeR calls, the thresholds were a false discovery rate-adjusted p below 0.01 and a log2 fold-change of 1. PCA with hierarchical clustering of max-normalized trajectories of the 1000 most abundant clonotypes was used as exploratory dynamics analysis. Each responding clone was given a CD4 or CD8 phenotype based on the CD4+ and CD8+ repertoires, which had been sequenced separately. TCRdb reanalyzed the raw reads on its own, using fastp at Q25 for trimming and MiXCR for clone calling, and kept in-frame beta chains. Here each entry gathers all rows of one CDR3 protein and keeps the most common genes and DNA. The V and J calls, along with clone size, are taken from TCRdb and not from the paper's own processing. Counted in this sample were tens of thousands of distinct CDR3 sequences; around 15% of them appeared once. The biggest ten clones account for roughly 30% of the sample.

This sequence originates from an adult woman who had mild COVID-19 (a few samples of this study predate the infection). The sample titles of this study are shuffled in the database, so cell type and time point are left out; the donor was told from shared clones. This sequence uses TRBV20-1 and TRBJ2-7; TRBD1 might be the D gene, on 6 matching bases. Sequences were obtained from PBMCs or a T cell subset sorted from them (not recorded which). The sequenced DNA: TGCAGTGCGGACCCAACAGGGTCCTACGAGCAGTACTTC. Translated, it gives CSADPTGSYEQYF.